The 14 T cell receptor beta chains reported below all come from one sample, sequenced in a study of a mutant IDH1 vaccine in newly diagnosed glioma. Time point defined: baseline, week 1 (first vaccination visit). Stated treatment: pre-vaccination baseline after standard-of-care therapy. TCRdb's table, derived via immunoSEQ multiplex PCR, lists solely in-frame clones and lacks some. The table shows tens of thousands of clones, with about four fifths occurring only once. This specimen was PBMCs, taken from a glioma patient treated with radiotherapy, temozolomide or both. The receptors stem from a woman in her 50s with glioma.

This clone was found once. V and J are TRBV5-6 and TRBJ1-4; 7 bases match TRBD1. The CDR3 has 16 amino acids. In germline, CDR1 is SGHDT, CDR2 YYEEEE. V lost 4 bases, J lost 0 bases, and 6 bases stayed unmatched. The CDR3: CASSRGTAATNEKLFF. As DNA, the CDR3 is TGTGCCAGCAGCCGAGGGACAGCCGCAACTAATGAAAAACTGTTTTTT.

This chain joins TRBV27 and TRBJ2-2; D may be TRBD1 (6 bases). Trimming took 6 bases from V and 1 from J, leaving 9 bases between them. Per germline, CDR1 MNHEY and CDR2 SMNVEV (reference sequence). The CDR3 consists of 14 residues. The DNA of the CDR3 is TGTGCCAGCAGGCAACAGGGGAACACCGGGGAGCTGTTTTTT. Protein: CASRQQGNTGELFF.

The chain couples TRBV28 to TRBJ1-1; D unresolved. The germline V gene has CDR1 MDHEN and CDR2 SYDVKM. There are 12 residues in the CDR3. The V and J ends lost 1 base and 3 bases respectively, with 3 bases between them. The CDR3 sequence is CASSLSHTEAFF. The CDR3 DNA reads TGTGCCAGCAGTTTATCCCACACTGAAGCTTTCTTT.

This sequence joins TRBV5-6 and TRBJ1-1; D unclear. Trimming took 0 bases from V and 3 from J, leaving 9 bases between them. The CDR3 spans 14 residues. Germline V CDR1 and CDR2: SGHDT, YYEEEE. This CDR3 reads CASSLEGFYTEAFF. The CDR3 nucleotides read TGTGCCAGCAGCTTGGAGGGCTTCTACACTGAAGCTTTCTTT. The full variable domain, in which reference TRBV5-6 and TRBJ1-1 provide the parts outside the CDR3, is DAGVTQSPTHLIKTRGQQVTLRCSPKSGHDTVSWYQQALGQGPQFIFQYYEEEERQRGNFPDRFSGHQFPNYSSELNVNALLLGDSALYLCASSLEGFYTEAFFGQGTRLTVV.

This clone was seen once. The J gene is TRBJ1-1, the V gene TRBV4-2, with D possibly matching TRBD1 (5 bases). This CDR3 spans 15 amino acids. In germline, CDR1 is LGHNA, CDR2 YNFKEQ. Trimming removed 4 bases at V and 0 bases at J, with 12 bases between. CDR3 in amino acids: CASSPTDSMNTEAFF. For the CDR3, the DNA is TGTGCCAGCAGCCCTACCGACAGTATGAACACTGAAGCTTTCTTT.

The rearrangement uses TRBV5-1 and TRBJ1-3; D is ambiguous. Trimming left V 0 bases short and J 0 bases short, with 10 bases between. This CDR3 region has 16 residues. Germline CDR1 and CDR2: SGHRS and YFSETQ. The CDR3 sequence is CASSLGSDNSGNTIYF. CDR3 DNA sequence: TGCGCCAGCAGCTTGGGTTCAGACAACTCTGGAAACACCATATATTTT.

V usage is TRBV7-9 and J usage is TRBJ1-1; tentatively, D is TRBD1 (6 bases). Trimming left V 1 base short and J 5 bases short, with 26 bases between. Germline CDR1 reads SEHNR; CDR2 reads FQNEAQ (reference sequence). The CDR3 runs 19 residues. The CDR3 is CASSLVMGLERGGRTEAFF. CDR3 in DNA: TGTGCCAGCAGCTTAGTGATGGGGTTAGAACGGGGGGGGCGAACTGAAGCTTTCTTT.

This chain links TRBV7-6 with TRBJ2-7; D ambiguous. Trimming stripped 4 bases from V and 1 base from J, with 11 bases between. CDR3 length: 14 residues. Germline loops: CDR1 SGHVS, CDR2 FNYEAQ. The CDR3: CASSSSDGSYEQYF. DNA of the CDR3: TGTGCCAGCAGCTCTTCGGACGGATCCTACGAGCAGTACTTC.

This sequence joins TRBV14 and TRBJ2-7; D not resolved. The CDR3 is 14 amino acids. Trimming shortened V by 4 bases and J by 0 bases, and 10 bases separated the two germline ends. Per germline, CDR1 SGHDN and CDR2 FVKESK. This CDR3 is CASSPSFNSYEQYF. CDR3 coding DNA: TGTGCCAGCAGCCCCTCATTTAACTCCTACGAGCAGTACTTC.

The chain links TRBV2 to TRBJ1-5, with 8 bases fitting TRBD1. The V gene's germline CDR1 is SNHLY and CDR2 FYNNEI. There are 14 residues in the CDR3. V trimming: 8 bases; J trimming: 3 bases; junction bases outside the gene matches: 6. CDR3 region: CASGRTGSNQPQHF. CDR3 sequence (DNA): TGTGCCAGCGGCCGGACAGGGTCCAATCAGCCCCAGCATTTT. Using reference TRBV2 and TRBJ1-5 for the parts outside the CDR3, the full variable domain is EPEVTQTPSHQVTQMGQEVILRCVPISNHLYFYWYRQILGQKVEFLVSFYNNEISEKSEIFDDQFSVERPDGSNFTLKIRSTKLEDSAMYFCASGRTGSNQPQHFGDGTRLSIL.

The genes are TRBV19 and TRBJ2-3; D not resolved. Trimming pared 3 bases from V and 0 bases from J, leaving 10 bases between. The germline V gene encodes CDR1 LNHDA and CDR2 SQIVND (reference sequence). The CDR3 is 15 residues long. CDR3: CASSMGGSSTDTQYF. For the CDR3, the DNA is TGTGCCAGTAGTATGGGCGGCTCAAGCACAGATACGCAGTATTTT.

This chain links TRBV5-1 with TRBJ2-7; D is perhaps TRBD1 or TRBD2 (5 bases each). The V gene lost 4 bases and the J gene lost 1 base, with 12 bases spanning the gap. In germline, CDR1 is SGHRS, CDR2 YFSETQ. CDR3 length equals 14 residues. This CDR3 is CASSREGHSYEQYF. The CDR3 DNA reads TGCGCCAGCAGCCGGGAAGGACATTCCTACGAGCAGTACTTC. The full variable domain, in which reference TRBV5-1 and TRBJ2-7 provide the parts outside the CDR3, is KAGVTQTPRYLIKTRGQQVTLSCSPISGHRSVSWYQQTPGQGLQFLFEYFSETQRNKGNFPGRFSGRQFSNSRSEMNVSTLELGDSALYLCASSREGHSYEQYFGPGTRLTVT.

The chain joins TRBV10-1 to TRBJ2-5; 8 bases match TRBD2. The V gene end was trimmed by 7 bases and the J gene end by 6 bases; junction bases not matched to a gene: 16. The CDR3 covers 16 residues. Germline lookup yields CDR1 WNHNN and CDR2 SYGVQD (reference sequence). The CDR3 sequence is CASNRTSGGVEKTQYF. CDR3 DNA: TGCGCCAGCAACAGAACATCGGGGGGGGTTGAAAAGACCCAGTACTTC.

The V call is TRBV30, the J call TRBJ1-5, with D perhaps matching TRBD1 (5 bases). This CDR3 region has 12 residues. The germline V gene has CDR1 GTSNPN and CDR2 SVGIG (reference sequence). Trimming pared 5 bases from V and 7 bases from J, leaving 12 bases between. This CDR3 reads CAWGGVKQPQHF. For the CDR3, the DNA is TGTGCCTGGGGGGGGGTTAAGCAGCCCCAGCATTTT.